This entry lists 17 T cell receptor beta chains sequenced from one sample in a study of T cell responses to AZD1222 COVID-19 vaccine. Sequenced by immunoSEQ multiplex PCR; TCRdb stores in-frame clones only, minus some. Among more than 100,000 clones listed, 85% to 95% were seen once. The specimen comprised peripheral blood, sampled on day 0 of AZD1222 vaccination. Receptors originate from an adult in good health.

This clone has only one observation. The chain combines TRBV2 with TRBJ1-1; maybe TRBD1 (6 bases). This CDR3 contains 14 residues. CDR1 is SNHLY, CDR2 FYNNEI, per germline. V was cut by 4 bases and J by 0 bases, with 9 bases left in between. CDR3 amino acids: CASSVQGMNTEAFF. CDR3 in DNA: TGTGCCAGCAGTGTACAGGGCATGAACACTGAAGCTTTCTTT. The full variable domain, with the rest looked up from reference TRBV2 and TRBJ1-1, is EPEVTQTPSHQVTQMGQEVILRCVPISNHLYFYWYRQILGQKVEFLVSFYNNEISEKSEIFDDQFSVERPDGSNFTLKIRSTKLEDSAMYFCASSVQGMNTEAFFGQGTRLTVV.

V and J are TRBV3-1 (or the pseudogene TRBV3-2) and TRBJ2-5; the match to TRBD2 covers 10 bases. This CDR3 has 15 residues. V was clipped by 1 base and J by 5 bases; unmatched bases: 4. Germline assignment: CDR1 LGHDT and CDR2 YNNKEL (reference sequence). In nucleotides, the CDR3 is TGTGCCAGCAGCCAAGCCGGGACTAGCGCGGAGACCCAGTACTTC. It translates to CASSQAGTSAETQYF.

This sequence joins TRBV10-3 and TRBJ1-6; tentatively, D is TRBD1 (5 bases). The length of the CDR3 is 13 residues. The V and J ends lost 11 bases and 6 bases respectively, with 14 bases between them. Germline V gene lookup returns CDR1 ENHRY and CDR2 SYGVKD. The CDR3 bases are TGTGCCTCCGTGCCGGGGGGTAATTCACCCCTCCACTTT. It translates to CASVPGGNSPLHF.

In nucleotides, the CDR3 is TGTGCCTGGAGCCGCGGGAGTAGTAACTACAATGAGCAGTTCTTC. Its protein is CAWSRGSSNYNEQFF. The V and J genes are TRBV30 and TRBJ2-1; 7 nucleotides match TRBD2. The CDR3 length is 15 residues. V lost 3 bases to trimming and J lost 3 bases; unmatched junction nucleotides: 8. The germline gives CDR1 GTSNPN, CDR2 SVGIG (reference sequence).

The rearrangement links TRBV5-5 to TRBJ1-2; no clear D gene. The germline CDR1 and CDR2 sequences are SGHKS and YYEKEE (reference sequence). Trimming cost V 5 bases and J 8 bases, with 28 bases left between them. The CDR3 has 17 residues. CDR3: CASSWPGPDRRNEGYTF. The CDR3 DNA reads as TGTGCCAGCAGTTGGCCCGGGCCGGACCGTCGTAACGAAGGCTACACCTTC.

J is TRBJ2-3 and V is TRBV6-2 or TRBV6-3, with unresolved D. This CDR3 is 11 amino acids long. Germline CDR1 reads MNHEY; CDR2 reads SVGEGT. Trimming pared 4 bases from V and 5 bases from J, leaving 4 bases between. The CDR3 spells CASSFGDTQYF. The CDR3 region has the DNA TGTGCCAGCAGTTTCGGAGATACGCAGTATTTT.

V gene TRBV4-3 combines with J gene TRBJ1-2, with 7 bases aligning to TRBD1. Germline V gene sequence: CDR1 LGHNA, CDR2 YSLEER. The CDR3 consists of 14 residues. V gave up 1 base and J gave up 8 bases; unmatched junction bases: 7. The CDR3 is CASSQGTDRVGYTF. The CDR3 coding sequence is TGCGCCAGCAGCCAAGGGACCGACAGGGTCGGCTACACCTTC.

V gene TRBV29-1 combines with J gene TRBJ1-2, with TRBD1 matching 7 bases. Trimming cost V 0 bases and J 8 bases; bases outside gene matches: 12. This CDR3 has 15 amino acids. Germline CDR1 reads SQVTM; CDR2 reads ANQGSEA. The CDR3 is CSVEEGAGTAGGYTF. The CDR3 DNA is TGCAGCGTTGAAGAGGGGGCAGGGACAGCGGGCGGCTACACCTTC.

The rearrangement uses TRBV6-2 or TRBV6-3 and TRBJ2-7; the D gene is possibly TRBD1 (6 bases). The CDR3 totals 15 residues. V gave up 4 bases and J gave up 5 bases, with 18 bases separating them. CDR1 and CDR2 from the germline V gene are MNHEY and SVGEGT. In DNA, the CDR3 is TGTGCCAGCAGTTCCGCGGCAGGGGTGCACCACGAGCAGTACTTC. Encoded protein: CASSSAAGVHHEQYF.

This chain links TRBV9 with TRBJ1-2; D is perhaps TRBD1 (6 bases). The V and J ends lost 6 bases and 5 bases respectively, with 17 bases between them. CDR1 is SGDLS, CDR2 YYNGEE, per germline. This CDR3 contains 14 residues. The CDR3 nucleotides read TGTGCCAGCAACCCAACTGGGACATTGTATGGCTACACCTTC. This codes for CASNPTGTLYGYTF.

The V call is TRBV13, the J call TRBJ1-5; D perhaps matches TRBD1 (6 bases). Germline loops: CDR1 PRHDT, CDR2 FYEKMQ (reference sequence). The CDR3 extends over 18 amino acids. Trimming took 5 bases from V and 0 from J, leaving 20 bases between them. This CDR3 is CASSPRTVEWVSNQPQHF. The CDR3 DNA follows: TGTGCCAGCAGCCCGCGGACAGTGGAGTGGGTTAGCAATCAGCCCCAGCATTTT.

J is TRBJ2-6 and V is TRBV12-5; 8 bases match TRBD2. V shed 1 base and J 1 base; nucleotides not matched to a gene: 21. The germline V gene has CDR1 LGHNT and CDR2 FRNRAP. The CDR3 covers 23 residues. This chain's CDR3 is CASGLGEIGTRGRDLSGANVLTF. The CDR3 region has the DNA TGTGCTAGTGGTTTGGGGGAGATTGGGACTAGAGGCAGGGACCTTTCTGGGGCCAACGTCCTGACTTTC.

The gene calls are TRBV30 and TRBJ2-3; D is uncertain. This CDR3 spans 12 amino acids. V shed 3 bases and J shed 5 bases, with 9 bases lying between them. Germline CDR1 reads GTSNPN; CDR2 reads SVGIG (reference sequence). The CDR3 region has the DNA TGTGCCTGGAGAGCCGGCGTAGATACGCAGTATTTT. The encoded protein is CAWRAGVDTQYF.

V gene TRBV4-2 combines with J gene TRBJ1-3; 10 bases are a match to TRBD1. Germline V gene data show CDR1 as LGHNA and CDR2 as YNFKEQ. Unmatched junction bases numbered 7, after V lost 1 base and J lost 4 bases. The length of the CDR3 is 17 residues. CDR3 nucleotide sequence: TGTGCCAGCAGCCAAGTTCCGGGACAGGGGTCGGGAAACACCATATATTTT. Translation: CASSQVPGQGSGNTIYF.

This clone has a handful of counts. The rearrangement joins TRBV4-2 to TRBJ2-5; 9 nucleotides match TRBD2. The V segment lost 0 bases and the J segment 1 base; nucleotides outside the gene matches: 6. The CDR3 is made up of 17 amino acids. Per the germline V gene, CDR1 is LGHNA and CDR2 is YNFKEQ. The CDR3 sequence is CASSQDGLAGSQETQYF. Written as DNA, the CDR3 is TGTGCCAGCAGCCAAGATGGCCTAGCGGGGTCCCAAGAGACCCAGTACTTC.

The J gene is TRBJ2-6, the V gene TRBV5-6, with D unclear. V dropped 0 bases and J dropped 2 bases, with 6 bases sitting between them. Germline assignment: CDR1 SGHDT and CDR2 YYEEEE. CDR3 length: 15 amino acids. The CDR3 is CASSLGGTGANVLTF. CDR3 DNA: TGTGCCAGCAGCTTGGGTGGGACTGGGGCCAACGTCCTGACTTTC.

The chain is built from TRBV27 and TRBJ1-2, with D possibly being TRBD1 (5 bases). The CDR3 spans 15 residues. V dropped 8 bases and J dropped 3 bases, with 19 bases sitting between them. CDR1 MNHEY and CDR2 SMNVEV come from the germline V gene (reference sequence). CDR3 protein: CASWSAGSVDYGYTF. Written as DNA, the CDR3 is TGTGCCAGCTGGAGCGCAGGGTCGGTTGACTATGGCTACACCTTC.